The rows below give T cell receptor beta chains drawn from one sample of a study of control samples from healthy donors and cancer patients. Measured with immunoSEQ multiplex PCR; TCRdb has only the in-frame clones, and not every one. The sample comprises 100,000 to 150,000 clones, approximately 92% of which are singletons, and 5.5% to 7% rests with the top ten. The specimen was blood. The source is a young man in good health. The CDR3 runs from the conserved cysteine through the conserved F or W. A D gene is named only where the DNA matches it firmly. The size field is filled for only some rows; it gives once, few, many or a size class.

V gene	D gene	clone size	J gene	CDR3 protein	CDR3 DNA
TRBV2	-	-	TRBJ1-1	CASGWVANTEAFF	TGTGCCAGCGGATGGGTCGCGAACACTGAAGCTTTCTTT
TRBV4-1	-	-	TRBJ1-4	CASARGPGEKLFF	TGCGCCAGCGCCAGGGGCCCAGGGGAAAAACTGTTTTTT
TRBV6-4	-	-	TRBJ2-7	CASSEEASSYEQYF	TGTGCCAGCAGTGAAGAGGCGTCCTCCTACGAGCAGTACTTC
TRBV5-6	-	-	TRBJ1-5	CASSLEPGQPQHF	TGTGCCAGCAGCTTGGAACCCGGACAGCCCCAGCATTTT
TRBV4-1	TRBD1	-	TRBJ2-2	CASSQTGTGVDTGELFF	TGCGCCAGCAGCCAAACCGGGACAGGGGTCGACACCGGGGAGCTGTTTTTT
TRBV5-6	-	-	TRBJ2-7	CASSPVGSDYEQYF	TGTGCCAGCAGCCCGGTAGGGAGTGACTACGAGCAGTACTTC
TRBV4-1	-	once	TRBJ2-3	CASSQEGNTPTDTQYF	TGCGCCAGCAGCCAAGAGGGCAACACCCCGACAGATACGCAGTATTTT
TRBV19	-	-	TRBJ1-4	CASSRSTGRTNEKLFF	TGTGCCAGTAGTAGATCCACAGGGAGGACTAATGAAAAACTGTTTTTT
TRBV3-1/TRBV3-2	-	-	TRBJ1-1	CASSQLQATEAFF	TGTGCCAGCAGCCAACTGCAGGCCACTGAAGCTTTCTTT
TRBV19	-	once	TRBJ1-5	CASKWEGGAGNQPQHF	TGTGCCAGTAAGTGGGAGGGGGGCGCCGGCAATCAGCCCCAGCATTTT
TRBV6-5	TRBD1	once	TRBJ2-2	CASSYGQGADTGELFF	TGTGCCAGCAGTTACGGGCAGGGGGCGGACACCGGGGAGCTGTTTTTT
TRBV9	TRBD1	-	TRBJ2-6	CASSVSGQVSSGANVLTF	TGTGCCAGCAGCGTGTCGGGACAGGTCAGCTCTGGGGCCAACGTCCTGACTTTC
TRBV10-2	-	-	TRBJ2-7	CASNLLGTRYEQYF	TGCGCCAGCAATCTTCTCGGGACCCGCTACGAGCAGTACTTC
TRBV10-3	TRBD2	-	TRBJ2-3	CAISVLAGTTDTQYF	TGTGCCATCAGTGTGCTAGCGGGGACTACAGATACGCAGTATTTT
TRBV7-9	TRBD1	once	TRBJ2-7	CASSSLGTATSYEQYF	TGTGCCAGCAGCTCCTTAGGGACAGCGACCTCCTACGAGCAGTACTTC
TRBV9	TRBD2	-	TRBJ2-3	CASSPGTSGGPGTDTQYF	TGTGCCAGCAGCCCAGGGACTAGCGGGGGGCCGGGTACAGATACGCAGTATTTT
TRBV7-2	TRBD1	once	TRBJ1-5	CASSSRTGEQPQHF	TGTGCCAGCAGCTCACGGACAGGAGAACAGCCCCAGCATTTT
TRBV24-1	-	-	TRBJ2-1	CATSDARATSYNEQFF	TGTGCCACCAGTGATGCCAGGGCCACCTCCTACAATGAGCAGTTCTTC
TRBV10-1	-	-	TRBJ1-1	CASSALMTRHYTSEAFF	TGCGCCAGCAGTGCTCTAATGACCAGACACTATACTTCTGAAGCTTTCTTT
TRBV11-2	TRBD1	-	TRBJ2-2	CASSPQGASTGELFF	TGTGCCAGCAGTCCACAGGGGGCGAGCACCGGGGAGCTGTTTTTT
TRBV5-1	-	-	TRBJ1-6	CASSLETSGDSPLHF	TGCGCCAGCAGCTTGGAGACCTCGGGTGATTCACCCCTCCACTTT
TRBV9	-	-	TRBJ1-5	CASNRGGYNQPQHF	TGTGCCAGCAACCGAGGGGGGTACAATCAGCCCCAGCATTTT
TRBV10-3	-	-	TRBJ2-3	CAISNLAGTTSTDTQYF	TGTGCCATCAGTAACCTGGCAGGGACGACTAGCACAGATACGCAGTATTTT
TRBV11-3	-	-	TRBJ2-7	CASSNTGYEQYF	TGTGCCAGCAGCAATACAGGGTACGAGCAGTACTTC
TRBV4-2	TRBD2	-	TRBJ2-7	CASSQDRLAGIYEQYF	TGTGCCAGCAGCCAAGATAGGCTAGCGGGGATCTACGAGCAGTACTTC
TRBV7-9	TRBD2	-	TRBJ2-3	CASTLVGGRGDTDTQYF	TGTGCCAGCACCTTGGTGGGAGGGCGCGGAGACACAGATACGCAGTATTTT
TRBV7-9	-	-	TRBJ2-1	CASSLGLVPYNEQFF	TGTGCCAGCAGCTTGGGGCTAGTCCCCTACAATGAGCAGTTCTTC
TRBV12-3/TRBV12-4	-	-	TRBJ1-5	CASSLIGQPQHF	TGTGCCAGCAGTTTAATCGGTCAGCCCCAGCATTTT
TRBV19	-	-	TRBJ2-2	CASSIGGVDTGELFF	TGTGCCAGTAGTATAGGAGGGGTGGACACCGGGGAGCTGTTTTTT